Listed here are 32 T cell receptor beta chains from one sample, sequenced in a study of Graves' ophthalmopathy and Graves' hyperthyroidism. Investigators amplified TCR beta CDR3 regions from RNA transcripts. First-round RT-PCR employed HTBI primers, with a second-round multiplex PCR after it. TCRdb itself ran the multiplex PCR reads through MiXCR, one entry per CDR3 protein. The data show under 800,000 distinct CDR3 sequences, about a fifth seen once. Material: peripheral blood. The receptor set was obtained from a woman aged 18-35 years with stable Graves' hyperthyroidism. Some clones in this sample may be carry-over from other donors' samples.

This chain connects TRBV6-1 to TRBJ1-1; possible D gene TRBD1, 5 bases. Germline V gene data show CDR1 as MNHNS and CDR2 as SASEGT. The CDR3 runs to 13 residues. V lost 5 bases, J lost 6 bases, and 13 bases lay in between. The CDR3 protein is CASSPSDRPEAFF. The CDR3 DNA reads as TGTGCCAGCAGTCCCTCTGACAGACCTGAAGCTTTCTTT.

This clonotype was seen many times. The V call is TRBV13, the J call TRBJ1-1; D possibly corresponds to TRBD1 (6 bases). The CDR3 extends over 15 amino acids. Trimming took 8 bases from V and 2 from J, leaving 18 bases between them. From germline, CDR1 is PRHDT and CDR2 FYEKMQ (reference sequence). DNA of the CDR3: TGTGCCAGCGAACCAGGGGTCAAGACTAACACTGAAGCTTTCTTT. Amino acid sequence: CASEPGVKTNTEAFF.

This clonotype has a count of ten or more. V is TRBV10-2 and J is TRBJ2-7, with 7 bases fitting TRBD1. Germline assignment: CDR1 WSHSY and CDR2 SAAADI. The CDR3 contains 11 residues. V shed 8 bases, J shed 5 bases, and the junction held 3 bases outside the gene matches. The CDR3 protein is CASLQGNEQYF. The CDR3 region has the DNA TGCGCCAGCCTACAGGGGAACGAGCAGTACTTC.

This clonotype was counted only a few times. The chain combines TRBV30 with TRBJ1-6, with 9 bases that match TRBD1. The ends lost 8 bases at V and 7 bases at J; junction bases unmatched: 6. The CDR3 length is 13 residues. Germline CDR1 reads GTSNPN; CDR2 reads SVGIG (reference sequence). CDR3 residues: CATGQGQNSPLHF. The CDR3 DNA follows: TGTGCCACAGGACAGGGGCAAAATTCACCCCTCCACTTT.

This clonotype was counted at least ten times. The chain couples TRBV6-1 to TRBJ1-1; D gene unclear. Germline assignment: CDR1 MNHNS and CDR2 SASEGT. Trimming left V 2 bases short and J 5 bases short, with 9 bases between. The CDR3 contains 13 residues. Here the CDR3 DNA reads TGTGCCAGCAGTGAATTTAGTCGAACTGAAGCTTTCTTT. Its protein is CASSEFSRTEAFF.

V is TRBV9 and J is TRBJ2-1, with D possibly TRBD1 on 5 matching bases. CDR1 and CDR2 from the germline V gene are SGDLS and YYNGEE. V shed 4 bases and J shed 0 bases, with 14 bases lying between them. CDR3 length: 16 residues. In DNA, the CDR3 is TGTGCCAGCAGCCCTCGAACGGACAACTCCTACAATGAGCAGTTCTTC. Residues: CASSPRTDNSYNEQFF. The variable domain in full, completed from reference TRBV9 and TRBJ2-1, reads DSGVTQTPKHLITATGQRVTLRCSPRSGDLSVYWYQQSLDQGLQFLIQYYNGEERAKGNILERFSAQQFPDLHSELNLSSLELGDSALYFCASSPRTDNSYNEQFFGPGTRLTVL.

This clonotype was counted at least ten times. V gene TRBV9 combines with J gene TRBJ1-1; 8 nucleotides match TRBD1. There are 13 residues in the CDR3. Per germline, CDR1 SGDLS and CDR2 YYNGEE. The ends lost 0 bases at V and 8 bases at J; junction bases unmatched: 3. The CDR3 here is CASSVAGGLEAFF. The DNA for the CDR3 is TGTGCCAGCAGCGTAGCAGGGGGCTTAGAAGCTTTCTTT.

This clonotype was found many times. The gene calls are TRBV15 and TRBJ2-7, with 9 bases fitting TRBD2. The CDR3 has 15 amino acids. V dropped 0 bases and J dropped 2; count of bases not matched to a gene: 2. Looked up from germline, CDR1 is LNHNV and CDR2 is YYDKDF (reference sequence). The CDR3 loop reads CATSREASGTYEQYF. In DNA form, the CDR3 reads TGTGCCACCAGCAGAGAGGCTAGCGGGACCTACGAGCAGTACTTC.

This chain uses TRBV6-1 with TRBJ2-7; tentative D call: TRBD2 (5 bases). With 2 bases removed from V and 6 bases from J, the gap between germline ends came to 11 bases. Germline V lookup: CDR1 MNHNS, CDR2 SASEGT. CDR3 length: 13 amino acids. The CDR3 region is CASSERRGSEQYF. As DNA, the CDR3 is TGTGCCAGCAGTGAACGACGGGGTAGCGAGCAGTACTTC.

In this sample, this clonotype turned up many times. This rearrangement joins TRBV4-1 to TRBJ2-5; 7 bases match TRBD1. CDR1 is MGHRA and CDR2 is YSYEKL in the germline V gene. The CDR3 spans 15 residues. The junction had 6 bases not matched to a gene; V was cut back by 0 bases and J by 5 bases. CDR3 sequence reads: CASSQEGDRGETQYF. DNA for the CDR3: TGCGCCAGCAGCCAAGAGGGGGACAGAGGCGAGACCCAGTACTTC.

This clonotype has ten or more counts. The chain joins TRBV20-1 to TRBJ1-5; a weak D match, TRBD1 (6 bases). This CDR3 comprises 15 residues. Germline CDR1 and CDR2: DFQATT and SNEGSKA (reference sequence). V lost 2 bases and J 3 bases, leaving 14 bases between the germline ends. DNA for the CDR3: TGCAGTGCTAGACTACTAGGGGGAGACAATCAGCCCCAGCATTTT. It is translated as CSARLLGGDNQPQHF.

The chain couples TRBV20-1 to TRBJ1-3; TRBD1 aligns across 7 bases. The CDR3 contains 14 residues. Germline values: CDR1 DFQATT, CDR2 SNEGSKA (reference sequence). The V gene end was trimmed by 6 bases and the J gene end by 1 base; junction bases not matched to a gene: 6. This CDR3 is CSAEDRPSGNTIYF. CDR3 DNA: TGCAGTGCGGAGGACAGGCCATCTGGAAACACCATATATTTT.

The chain carries TRBV10-3 and TRBJ1-2, with D hard to call. The CDR3 covers 15 residues. V was trimmed by 4 bases and J by 3 bases, leaving 15 bases between them. Looked up from germline, CDR1 is ENHRY and CDR2 is SYGVKD. The chain's CDR3 is CAISGRSGEDYGYTF. CDR3 coding DNA: TGTGCCATCAGTGGCCGGAGCGGGGAGGACTATGGCTACACCTTC.

Only a few counts were recorded for this clonotype. CDR3 sequence: CASSLVQAVEQYF. DNA of the CDR3: TGTGCCAGCAGCTTAGTGCAGGCGGTCGAGCAGTACTTC. This chain joins TRBV11-3 and TRBJ2-7; no clear D. The germline CDR1 and CDR2 sequences are SGHNT and YENEEA. The V end lost 1 base, the J end lost 6 bases, and 10 bases lay between the germline ends. The CDR3 contains 13 residues.

The chain couples TRBV13 to TRBJ1-2; D may be TRBD1 (5 bases). Germline loops: CDR1 PRHDT, CDR2 FYEKMQ (reference sequence). The germline V and J ends were trimmed by 4 bases and 5 bases, with 17 bases remaining between them. This CDR3 is built from 15 residues. The CDR3 bases are TGTGCCAGCAGCTCCAGCGGGGACCCTGGATATGGCTACACCTTC. As protein: CASSSSGDPGYGYTF.

V is TRBV19 and J is TRBJ1-5; TRBD1 is a possible D gene (5 bases). V lost 7 bases, J lost 2 bases, and 15 bases lay in between. This CDR3 is built from 15 residues. Germline CDR1 reads LNHDA; CDR2 reads SQIVND (reference sequence). CDR3 residues: CASNPEGLGNQPQHF. DNA for the CDR3: TGTGCCAGTAATCCCGAGGGGTTGGGCAATCAGCCCCAGCATTTT.

The chain links TRBV6-1 to TRBJ1-1; possible D gene TRBD1, 5 bases. V lost 7 bases to trimming and J lost 1 base, with 13 bases between them. The CDR3 extends over 14 amino acids. From germline, CDR1 is MNHNS and CDR2 SASEGT. The CDR3 spells CASTIGTGNTEAFF. CDR3 sequence (DNA): TGTGCCAGCACCATAGGGACCGGGAACACTGAAGCTTTCTTT.

This chain uses TRBV7-2 with TRBJ2-7; D uncertain. The CDR3 is made up of 16 amino acids. Per germline, CDR1 SGHTA and CDR2 FQGNSA. Trimming removed 0 bases from V and 7 bases from J, with 19 bases in between. This CDR3 is CASSLALSLRAREQYF. As DNA, the CDR3 is TGTGCCAGCAGCTTAGCGCTCAGTCTAAGAGCTAGAGAGCAGTACTTC.

The chain is built from TRBV27 and TRBJ1-6; D not resolved. Germline CDR1 and CDR2: MNHEY and SMNVEV (reference sequence). The CDR3 totals 20 residues. The V gene lost 3 bases and the J gene lost 0 bases, with 21 bases spanning the gap. In DNA form, the CDR3 reads TGTGCCAGCAGTTTGAGCCACGCCAGGATCACGAGCTCCTATAATTCACCCCTCCACTTT. Its protein is CASSLSHARITSSYNSPLHF.

Comments on this clonotype: An end of the junction differs from the germline gene, which may be a read error. The rearrangement uses TRBV6-1 and TRBJ2-7; D possibly corresponds to TRBD2 (6 bases). This CDR3 spans 15 amino acids. The V gene's germline CDR1 is MNHNS and CDR2 SASEGT. CDR3 residues: CASSEALEGSYEQYF. In DNA form, the CDR3 reads TGTGCCAGCAGCGAAGCGCTGGAGGGTTCCTACGAGCAGTACTTC.

This clonotype was picked up many times. V is TRBV20-1 and J is TRBJ2-5, with TRBD1 as a possible D gene (5 bases). The V gene lost 3 bases and the J gene lost 2 bases, with 13 bases spanning the gap. The CDR3 is 14 amino acids. Germline V gives CDR1 DFQATT, CDR2 SNEGSKA (reference sequence). In DNA, the CDR3 is TGCAGTGCTAGCCGCCGACAGTTTCAAGAGACCCAGTACTTC. It is translated as CSASRRQFQETQYF.

The chain is built from TRBV6-2 or TRBV6-3 and TRBJ2-2, with D perhaps TRBD1 (6 bases). Germline lookup yields CDR1 MNHEY and CDR2 SVGEGT. The germline V and J ends were trimmed by 7 bases and 3 bases, with 18 bases remaining between them. This CDR3 comprises 16 residues. For the CDR3, the DNA is TGTGCCAGCACCCCTCCCGAGGGGGTCGACACCGGGGAGCTGTTTTTT. Amino acids: CASTPPEGVDTGELFF.

This chain links TRBV12-3 or TRBV12-4 with TRBJ1-1; D may be TRBD1 (6 bases). The CDR3 runs 13 residues. Trimming left V 3 bases short and J 7 bases short, with 12 bases between. CDR3 sequence reads: CASSFPPGHEAFF. DNA of the CDR3: TGTGCCAGCAGTTTTCCCCCGGGACATGAAGCTTTCTTT.

This clonotype was recorded many times. The genes are TRBV19 and TRBJ2-7, with TRBD1 identical over 9 bases. The germline gives CDR1 LNHDA, CDR2 SQIVND (reference sequence). The CDR3 runs to 14 residues. The V segment lost 7 bases and the J segment 1 base; nucleotides outside the gene matches: 5. The CDR3 DNA follows: TGTGCCAGTACCTTGGGACAGGGATCCTACGAGCAGTACTTC. This codes for CASTLGQGSYEQYF.

This clonotype was seen ten or more times. The CDR3 is CATSVTGSEQYF. CDR3 in DNA: TGTGCCACCAGCGTGACAGGGAGCGAGCAGTACTTC. The J gene is TRBJ2-7, the V gene TRBV15; 7 bases fit TRBD1. Trimming cost V 5 bases and J 6 bases; bases outside gene matches: 4. The CDR3 is 12 residues long. Germline assignment: CDR1 LNHNV and CDR2 YYDKDF (reference sequence).

The V and J genes are TRBV7-3 and TRBJ2-7, with TRBD2 matching over 7 bases. V shed 0 bases, J shed 7 bases, and the junction held 12 bases outside the gene matches. The CDR3 extends over 16 amino acids. CDR1 and CDR2 from the germline V gene are SGHTA and FQGTGA. CDR3 DNA: TGTGCCAGCAGCTTAACGGGACCACTAGCGTTAAGGGAGCAGTACTTC. Translating it yields CASSLTGPLALREQYF.

This clonotype was counted a few times. A much larger clone lies one base from this, so it may be a read error. The chain links TRBV7-2 to TRBJ2-7, with D perhaps TRBD1 (6 bases). This CDR3 has 13 amino acids. Germline CDR1 SGHTA, CDR2 FQGNSA. Trimming took 1 base from V and 5 from J, leaving 9 bases between them. The CDR3 nucleotides read TGTGCCAGCAGCTTAGACAGGGCCAACGAGCAGTACTTC. Its translation: CASSLDRANEQYF.

There are many counts of this clonotype. V gene TRBV15 combines with J gene TRBJ1-5; D is ambiguous. V was trimmed by 5 bases and J by 0 bases, leaving 14 bases between them. The germline gives CDR1 LNHNV, CDR2 YYDKDF (reference sequence). This CDR3 comprises 16 residues. The CDR3: CATSGPNSDSNQPQHF. DNA of the CDR3: TGTGCCACCAGCGGTCCCAACTCGGATAGCAATCAGCCCCAGCATTTT.

At least ten counts were recorded for this clonotype. V usage is TRBV20-1 and J usage is TRBJ1-1; 8 bases are shared with TRBD1. This CDR3 has 13 amino acids. Germline values: CDR1 DFQATT, CDR2 SNEGSKA (reference sequence). CDR3 DNA: TGCAGGGGTCCAGGGGGCGCATGGACTGAAGCTTTCTTT. Its translation: CRGPGGAWTEAFF.

This clonotype was counted ten times or more. This chain uses TRBV6-5 with TRBJ2-7; the D gene could be TRBD1 or TRBD2 (5 bases each). The V gene's germline CDR1 is MNHEY and CDR2 SVGAGI. Trimming stripped 2 bases from V and 12 bases from J, with 11 bases between. This CDR3 contains 11 residues. In DNA, the CDR3 is TGTGCCAGCAGTTACGAGGGGCTCTGGTACTTC. It translates to CASSYEGLWYF.

This clonotype was seen repeatedly, ten times or more. The chain uses TRBV7-9 and TRBJ1-1, with D hard to call. Germline loops: CDR1 SEHNR, CDR2 FQNEAQ (reference sequence). This CDR3 spans 14 amino acids. V was trimmed by 7 bases and J by 1 base, leaving 13 bases between them. The CDR3, as DNA: TGTGCCAGCACCCCCAGCCTGTCGAACACTGAAGCTTTCTTT. It specifies CASTPSLSNTEAFF.

In DNA, the CDR3 is TGTGCCAGCAGCTTAGAAGGGACTAGCTTTGAGACCCAGTACTTC. Its protein is CASSLEGTSFETQYF. The chain couples TRBV7-9 to TRBJ2-5, with 9 bases that match TRBD2. The CDR3 consists of 15 residues. The V segment lost 1 base and the J segment 5 bases; nucleotides outside the gene matches: 5. CDR1 is SEHNR and CDR2 is FQNEAQ in the germline V gene (reference sequence).